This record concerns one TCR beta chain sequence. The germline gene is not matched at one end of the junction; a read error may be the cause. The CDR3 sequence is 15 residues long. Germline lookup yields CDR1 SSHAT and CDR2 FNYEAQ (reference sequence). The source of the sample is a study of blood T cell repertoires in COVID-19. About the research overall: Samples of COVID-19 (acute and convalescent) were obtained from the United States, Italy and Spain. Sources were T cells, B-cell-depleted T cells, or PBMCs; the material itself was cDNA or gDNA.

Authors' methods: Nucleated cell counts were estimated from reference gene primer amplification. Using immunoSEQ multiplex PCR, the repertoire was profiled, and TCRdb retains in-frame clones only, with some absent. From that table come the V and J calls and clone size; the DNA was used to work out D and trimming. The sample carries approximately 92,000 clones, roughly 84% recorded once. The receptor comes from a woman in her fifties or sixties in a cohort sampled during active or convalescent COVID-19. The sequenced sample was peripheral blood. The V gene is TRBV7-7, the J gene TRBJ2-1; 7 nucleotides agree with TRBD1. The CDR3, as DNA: TGTGCTAGCAGCCCGGCCGGGACAGCCTACAATGAGCAGTTCTTC. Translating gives CASSPAGTAYNEQFF.